Presented here are 6 T cell receptor beta chains from one specimen sequenced in a study of graft-versus-host responses after intestinal transplantation. Sequencing was performed with immunoSEQ multiplex PCR; in TCRdb, only in-frame clones are kept and a portion is missing. The sample contains 3,000 to 4,500 clones, around 70% of which appear only once. Processing of graft tissue released intraepithelial and lamina propria lymphocytes. The starting material was ileum tissue, obtained about 920 days after intestinal transplantation. These receptors were obtained from a human patient who received an intestinal transplant, so some T cells may come from the graft donor.

The gene calls are TRBV10-1 and TRBJ2-3; TRBD2 matches 13 bases. Per germline, CDR1 WNHNN and CDR2 SYGVQD (reference sequence). This CDR3 comprises 17 residues. Trimming removed 2 bases from V and 0 bases from J; junction bases left unmatched: 2. CDR3 DNA sequence: TGCGCCAGCAGTGAGGGGACTAGCGGGGCTAGCACAGATACGCAGTATTTT. Translated: CASSEGTSGASTDTQYF.

The V and J genes are TRBV7-2 and TRBJ2-6; D unresolved. The CDR3 consists of 14 residues. The V end was cut by 4 bases, the J end by 2 bases, with 6 bases between. Germline V gene lookup returns CDR1 SGHTA and CDR2 FQGNSA. CDR3 region: CASSSGTGANVLTF. The CDR3 nucleotides read TGTGCCAGCAGCTCTGGGACTGGGGCCAACGTCCTGACTTTC.

The CDR3 bases are TGTGCCAGCAGCTTGTCCCCTAACTATGGCTACACCTTC. Translation: CASSLSPNYGYTF. The V call is TRBV5-6, the J call TRBJ1-2; D uncertain. Germline values: CDR1 SGHDT, CDR2 YYEEEE. Trimming cost V 1 base and J 0 bases, with 4 bases left between them. This CDR3 contains 13 residues.

CDR3 bases: TGCGCCAGCTCCATGGACGGCTACTATGGCTACACCTTC. Translation gives CASSMDGYYGYTF. This sequence joins TRBV10-1 and TRBJ1-2; unclear D gene. The V end lost 8 bases, the J end lost 3 bases, and 13 bases lay between the germline ends. The CDR3 covers 13 residues. Germline V CDR1 and CDR2: WNHNN, SYGVQD (reference sequence).

The chain uses TRBV27 and TRBJ2-3, with 8 bases lining up with TRBD1. V dropped 6 bases and J dropped 0; count of bases not matched to a gene: 5. Germline CDR1 is MNHEY and CDR2 is SMNVEV (reference sequence). The CDR3 runs 15 residues. The CDR3 sequence is CASSGQGRSTDTQYF. CDR3 in DNA: TGTGCCAGCAGCGGACAGGGTCGGAGCACAGATACGCAGTATTTT.

Only one count was recorded for this clone. This chain connects TRBV6-5 to TRBJ1-6; the D gene is possibly TRBD1 (5 bases). CDR3 length: 15 residues. The V end was cut by 6 bases, the J end by 7 bases, with 16 bases between. In germline, CDR1 is MNHEY, CDR2 SVGAGI. In DNA, the CDR3 is TGTGCCAGCAGGGTGGGGGGAGGTCGGAATTCACCCCTCCACTTT. This encodes CASRVGGGRNSPLHF.